What follows is one TCR beta chain and its context. Its cognate antigen is unknown. This sample was included in a study of cytomegalovirus exposure and HLA in healthy donors. In the PCR, 60 Vbeta and 13 Jbeta primers were used. The data were produced by immunoSEQ multiplex PCR, yet TCRdb's version contains in-frame clones alone and is incomplete. The table lists 140,000 to 150,000 clones, approximately 84% of them singletons. V lost 3 bases to trimming and J lost 0 bases; unmatched junction nucleotides: 6. There are 16 residues in the CDR3. Germline CDR1 is SEHNR and CDR2 is FQNEAQ (reference sequence). Overall study findings and caveats: Available immune exposure information was restricted to CMV serostatus only.

The chain links TRBV7-9 to TRBJ2-5; 8 nucleotides align to TRBD1. The sequenced sample was PBMCs. The origin of this receptor is a woman aged 55-75 years in good health and CMV-seropositive. The CDR3 reads CASSFGGQVNQETQYF. Written as DNA, the CDR3 is TGTGCCAGCAGCTTTGGGGGACAGGTTAACCAAGAGACCCAGTACTTC.